This is a list of T cell receptor beta chains from one sample in a study of blood T cell repertoires in COVID-19. Profiling relied on immunoSEQ multiplex PCR, and the TCRdb table lists in-frame clones only, not all of them. In the table there are roughly 70,000 clones, 85% to 95% of which are singletons. The sample comprised peripheral blood. These receptors all stem from a woman in her sixties or seventies with active COVID-19. CDR3s include the opening cysteine and the closing phenylalanine or tryptophan. Each record gives: D gene, clone size, J gene, V gene, CDR3 protein, CDR3 DNA. The D gene is left open where the match is weak. For some rows the clone size is stated as once, few or many, or as a class when expanded; others skip it.

D: TRBD1; size: .; J: TRBJ2-7; V: TRBV7-2; CDR3: CASSLTGGAGEQYF; DNA: TGTGCCAGCAGCTTGACAGGGGGCGCGGGAGAGCAGTACTTC
D: .; size: .; J: TRBJ2-1; V: TRBV3-1/TRBV3-2; CDR3: CASSQVYGGNEQFF; DNA: TGTGCCAGCAGCCAAGTATACGGCGGGAACGAGCAGTTCTTC
D: TRBD2; size: .; J: TRBJ2-7; V: TRBV7-9; CDR3: CASSPSGISYEQYF; DNA: TGTGCCAGCAGCCCTAGCGGGATCTCCTACGAGCAGTACTTC
D: TRBD2; size: .; J: TRBJ2-7; V: TRBV19; CDR3: CASSPAASGSYEQYF; DNA: TGTGCCAGTAGTCCAGCAGCTAGCGGGAGCTACGAGCAGTACTTC
D: TRBD1; size: .; J: TRBJ2-2; V: TRBV11-2; CDR3: CASSLVIVGQGYTGELFF; DNA: TGTGCCAGCAGCTTAGTCATAGTGGGACAGGGGTACACCGGGGAGCTGTTTTTT
D: .; size: .; J: TRBJ1-2; V: TRBV28; CDR3: CASNPSLGGAGYTF; DNA: TGTGCCAGCAACCCTTCCCTCGGGGGTGCAGGCTACACCTTC
D: TRBD1; size: .; J: TRBJ1-2; V: TRBV7-8; CDR3: CASSLEQGGYGYTF; DNA: TGTGCCAGCAGCTTAGAACAGGGGGGCTATGGCTACACCTTC
D: TRBD1; size: .; J: TRBJ1-5; V: TRBV6-4; CDR3: CASSDSSRQGAPAQPQHF; DNA: TGTGCCAGCAGTGACTCGAGTCGACAGGGGGCGCCTGCTCAGCCCCAGCATTTT
D: .; size: few; J: TRBJ1-6; V: TRBV7-9; CDR3: CASSLDRVQSPLHF; DNA: TGTGCCAGCAGCTTAGACAGGGTACAATCACCCCTCCACTTT
D: TRBD1; size: .; J: TRBJ2-2; V: TRBV19; CDR3: CASGVNRGPNTGELFF; DNA: TGTGCCAGTGGGGTGAACAGGGGTCCGAACACCGGGGAGCTGTTTTTT
D: TRBD1; size: .; J: TRBJ1-4; V: TRBV28; CDR3: CASSLRGPTNEKLFF; DNA: TGTGCCAGCAGTTTAAGGGGGCCAACTAATGAAAAACTGTTTTTT
D: .; size: .; J: TRBJ1-2; V: TRBV4-1; CDR3: CASPTGGANYGYTF; DNA: TGCGCCAGCCCCACCGGGGGAGCTAACTATGGCTACACCTTC
D: .; size: once; J: TRBJ2-5; V: TRBV27; CDR3: CASSSPGRETQYF; DNA: TGTGCCAGCAGTAGTCCAGGGCGAGAGACCCAGTACTTC
D: .; size: .; J: TRBJ1-1; V: TRBV28; CDR3: CASSPGVYRNTEAFF; DNA: TGTGCCAGCAGTCCAGGGGTGTACAGGAACACTGAAGCTTTCTTT
D: TRBD1; size: .; J: TRBJ2-7; V: TRBV28; CDR3: CASSSLVGQGRYEQYF; DNA: TGTGCCAGCAGTTCGCTTGTCGGACAGGGGAGGTACGAGCAGTACTTC
D: TRBD1; size: .; J: TRBJ1-4; V: TRBV27; CDR3: CASSLLGQANEKLFF; DNA: TGTGCCAGCAGTTTACTTGGACAGGCGAATGAAAAACTGTTTTTT
D: TRBD2; size: .; J: TRBJ2-1; V: TRBV29-1; CDR3: CSANSGRANEQFF; DNA: TGCAGCGCCAATAGCGGGAGGGCCAATGAGCAGTTCTTC
D: TRBD1; size: once; J: TRBJ2-1; V: TRBV4-1; CDR3: CASSQDTGGLYNEQFF; DNA: TGCGCCAGCAGCCAAGATACAGGGGGTTTGTACAATGAGCAGTTCTTC
D: TRBD1; size: .; J: TRBJ2-2; V: TRBV2; CDR3: CASRSNRGYGELFF; DNA: TGTGCCAGCAGATCGAACAGGGGGTACGGGGAGCTGTTTTTT
D: TRBD1; size: .; J: TRBJ1-1; V: TRBV5-1; CDR3: CASSSGTGGRNTEAFF; DNA: TGCGCCAGCAGCTCCGGGACAGGGGGCAGGAACACTGAAGCTTTCTTT
D: TRBD1; size: .; J: TRBJ1-4; V: TRBV24-1; CDR3: CATSDSGTGAEKLFF; DNA: TGTGCCACCAGTGATTCCGGGACAGGGGCTGAAAAACTGTTTTTT
D: .; size: few; J: TRBJ2-3; V: TRBV5-1; CDR3: CASSLEGGPGTDTQYF; DNA: TGCGCCAGCAGCTTGGAAGGAGGGCCCGGCACAGATACGCAGTATTTT
D: TRBD1; size: .; J: TRBJ1-2; V: TRBV28; CDR3: CASSFSPDRGIPNYGYTF; DNA: TGTGCCAGCAGTTTTTCTCCGGACAGGGGGATCCCTAACTATGGCTACACCTTC
D: TRBD1; size: .; J: TRBJ1-2; V: TRBV11-2; CDR3: CASSSDRGQGYTF; DNA: TGTGCCAGCAGCTCCGACAGGGGTCAGGGCTACACCTTC
D: TRBD2; size: .; J: TRBJ2-3; V: TRBV5-8; CDR3: CASSLWGAREGDTQYF; DNA: TGTGCCAGCAGCTTGTGGGGAGCGAGGGAGGGAGATACGCAGTATTTT
D: TRBD1; size: .; J: TRBJ1-1; V: TRBV5-6; CDR3: CASTMRDRVKTEAFF; DNA: TGTGCCAGCACGATGAGGGACAGGGTAAAGACTGAAGCTTTCTTT
D: .; size: once; J: TRBJ2-2; V: TRBV5-1; CDR3: CASSLGGQSTGELFF; DNA: TGCGCCAGCAGCCTGGGGGGACAGAGCACCGGGGAGCTGTTTTTT
D: .; size: .; J: TRBJ2-3; V: TRBV4-1; CDR3: CASSQRLTSTDTQYF; DNA: TGCGCCAGCAGCCAACGACTAACCAGCACAGATACGCAGTATTTT
D: .; size: .; J: TRBJ2-3; V: TRBV18; CDR3: CASSLSTAVGTDTQYF; DNA: TGTGCCAGCTCACTCTCGACTGCAGTAGGCACAGATACGCAGTATTTT
D: TRBD1; size: .; J: TRBJ1-2; V: TRBV28; CDR3: CASSSGGWGYTF; DNA: TGTGCCAGCAGTTCAGGGGGTTGGGGCTACACCTTC
D: .; size: .; J: TRBJ2-3; V: TRBV19; CDR3: CASSSGRAPDTQYF; DNA: TGTGCCAGTAGTTCCGGCAGGGCTCCAGATACGCAGTATTTT
D: .; size: once; J: TRBJ1-2; V: TRBV28; CDR3: CASSFWAGRNYGYTF; DNA: TGTGCCAGCAGTTTTTGGGCAGGGCGAAACTATGGCTACACCTTC
D: .; size: .; J: TRBJ2-6; V: TRBV6-5; CDR3: CASSSLSGANVLTF; DNA: TGTGCCAGCAGTTCCCTCTCTGGGGCCAACGTCCTGACTTTC
D: .; size: .; J: TRBJ2-2; V: TRBV7-7; CDR3: CASSLGRMNTGELFF; DNA: TGTGCCAGCAGCTTGGGGAGAATGAACACCGGGGAGCTGTTTTTT
D: .; size: once; J: TRBJ2-5; V: TRBV3-1/TRBV3-2; CDR3: CASNSGTRQETQYF; DNA: TGTGCCAGCAACTCCGGGACAAGGCAAGAGACCCAGTACTTC
D: .; size: .; J: TRBJ2-7; V: TRBV6-2/TRBV6-3; CDR3: CASSLDYYEQYF; DNA: TGTGCCAGCAGCCTTGACTACTACGAGCAGTACTTC
D: TRBD1; size: once; J: TRBJ1-1; V: TRBV12-3/TRBV12-4; CDR3: CASKTGPNTEAFF; DNA: TGTGCCAGCAAGACAGGGCCTAACACTGAAGCTTTCTTT
D: .; size: .; J: TRBJ1-1; V: TRBV30; CDR3: CAWEMGGVNTEAFF; DNA: TGTGCCTGGGAAATGGGGGGGGTGAACACTGAAGCTTTCTTT
D: .; size: .; J: TRBJ2-1; V: TRBV29-1; CDR3: CSVHPPSGSAYNEQFF; DNA: TGCAGCGTTCACCCCCCGTCCGGGAGCGCCTACAATGAGCAGTTCTTC
D: .; size: .; J: TRBJ2-2; V: TRBV5-4; CDR3: CASSSGQWNTGELFF; DNA: TGTGCCAGCAGCTCAGGACAGTGGAACACCGGGGAGCTGTTTTTT
D: .; size: .; J: TRBJ2-7; V: TRBV24-1; CDR3: CATSDLGGASEQYF; DNA: TGTGCCACCAGTGATCTCGGGGGTGCTTCCGAGCAGTACTTC
D: .; size: .; J: TRBJ2-7; V: TRBV19; CDR3: CASSMAGGPYEQYF; DNA: TGTGCCAGTAGTATGGCCGGGGGGCCCTACGAGCAGTACTTC
D: .; size: .; J: TRBJ2-7; V: TRBV7-9; CDR3: CASSLEPVDEQYF; DNA: TGTGCCAGCAGCTTAGAACCGGTGGACGAGCAGTACTTC